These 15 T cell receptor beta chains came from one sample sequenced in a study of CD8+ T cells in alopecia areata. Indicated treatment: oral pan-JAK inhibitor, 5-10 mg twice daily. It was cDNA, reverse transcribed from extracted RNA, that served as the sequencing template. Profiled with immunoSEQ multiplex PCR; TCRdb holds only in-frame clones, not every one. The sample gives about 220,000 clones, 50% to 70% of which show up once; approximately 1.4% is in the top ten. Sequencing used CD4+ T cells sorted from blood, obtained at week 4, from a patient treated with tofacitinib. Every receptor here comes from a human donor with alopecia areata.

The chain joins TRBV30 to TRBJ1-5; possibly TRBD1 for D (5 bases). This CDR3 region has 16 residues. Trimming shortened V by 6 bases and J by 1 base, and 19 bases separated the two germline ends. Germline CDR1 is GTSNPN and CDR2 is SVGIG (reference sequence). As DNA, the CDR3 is TGTGCCTGCTCTACGGGGGGGACTTACAGCAATCAGCCCCAGCATTTT. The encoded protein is CACSTGGTYSNQPQHF.

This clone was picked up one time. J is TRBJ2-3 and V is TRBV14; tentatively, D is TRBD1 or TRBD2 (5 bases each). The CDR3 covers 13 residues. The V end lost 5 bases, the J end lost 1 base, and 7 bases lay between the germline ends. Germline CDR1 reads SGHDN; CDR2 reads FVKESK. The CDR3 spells CASSWDRTDTQYF. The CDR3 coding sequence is TGTGCCAGCAGCTGGGACCGCACAGATACGCAGTATTTT.

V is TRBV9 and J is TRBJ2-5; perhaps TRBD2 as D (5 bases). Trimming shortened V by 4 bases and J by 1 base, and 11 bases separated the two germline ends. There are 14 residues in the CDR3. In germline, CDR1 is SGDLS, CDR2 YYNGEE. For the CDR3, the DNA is TGTGCCAGCAGCCCAGCGGCGCTCCAAGAGACCCAGTACTTC. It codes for CASSPAALQETQYF.

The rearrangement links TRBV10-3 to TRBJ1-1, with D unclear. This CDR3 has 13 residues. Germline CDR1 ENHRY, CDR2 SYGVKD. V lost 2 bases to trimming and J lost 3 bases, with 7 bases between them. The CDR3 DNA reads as TGTGCCATCAGTGAGCGCGGGGACACTGAAGCTTTCTTT. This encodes CAISERGDTEAFF.

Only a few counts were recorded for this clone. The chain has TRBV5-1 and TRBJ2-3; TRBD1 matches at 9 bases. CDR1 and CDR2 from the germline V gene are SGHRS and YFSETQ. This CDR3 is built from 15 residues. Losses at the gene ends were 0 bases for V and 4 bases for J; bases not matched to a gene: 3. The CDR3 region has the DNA TGCGCCAGCAGCTTGGATGGGACAGGGTCAGATACGCAGTATTTT. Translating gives CASSLDGTGSDTQYF.

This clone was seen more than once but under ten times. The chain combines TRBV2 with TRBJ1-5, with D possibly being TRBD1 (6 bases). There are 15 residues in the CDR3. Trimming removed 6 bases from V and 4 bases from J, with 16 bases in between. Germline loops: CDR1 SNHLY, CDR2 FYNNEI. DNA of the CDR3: TGTGCCAGCAGCCCTCAGGCGCAGGGGAATCAGCCCCAGCATTTT. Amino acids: CASSPQAQGNQPQHF.

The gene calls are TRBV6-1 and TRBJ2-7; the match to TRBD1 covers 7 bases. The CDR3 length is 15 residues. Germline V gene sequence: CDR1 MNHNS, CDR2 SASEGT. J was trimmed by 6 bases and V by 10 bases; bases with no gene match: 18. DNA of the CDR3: TGTGCCATCAAAACCGGGACAGTAAAGTATTGCGAGCAGTACTTC. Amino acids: CAIKTGTVKYCEQYF.

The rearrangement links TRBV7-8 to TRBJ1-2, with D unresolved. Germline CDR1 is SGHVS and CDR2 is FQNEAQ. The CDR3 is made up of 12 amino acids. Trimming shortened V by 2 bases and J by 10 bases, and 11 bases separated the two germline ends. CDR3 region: CASSLKGWDYTF. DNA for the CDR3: TGTGCCAGCAGCTTAAAGGGTTGGGACTACACCTTC.

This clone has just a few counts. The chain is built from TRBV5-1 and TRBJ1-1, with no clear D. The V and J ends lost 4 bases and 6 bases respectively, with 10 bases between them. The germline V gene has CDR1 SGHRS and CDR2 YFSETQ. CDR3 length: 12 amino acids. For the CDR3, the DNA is TGCGCCAGCAGCCCCAACCGCGCTGAAGCTTTCTTT. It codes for CASSPNRAEAFF.

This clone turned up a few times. This chain's CDR3 is CASSPLYGDEQFF. The CDR3 nucleotides read TGCGCCAGCAGCCCGCTGTACGGGGACGAGCAGTTCTTC. The V gene is TRBV4-3, the J gene TRBJ2-1; the D gene could be TRBD1 or TRBD2 (5 bases each). V was trimmed by 4 bases and J by 10 bases, leaving 14 bases between them. Germline V CDR1 and CDR2: LGHNA, YSLEER. The CDR3 has 13 residues.

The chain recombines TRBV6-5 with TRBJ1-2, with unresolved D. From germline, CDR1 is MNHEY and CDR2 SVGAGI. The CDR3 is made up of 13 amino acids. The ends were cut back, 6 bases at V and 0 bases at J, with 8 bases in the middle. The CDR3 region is CASSSSANYGYTF. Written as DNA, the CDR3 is TGTGCCAGCAGCTCCTCGGCTAACTATGGCTACACCTTC.

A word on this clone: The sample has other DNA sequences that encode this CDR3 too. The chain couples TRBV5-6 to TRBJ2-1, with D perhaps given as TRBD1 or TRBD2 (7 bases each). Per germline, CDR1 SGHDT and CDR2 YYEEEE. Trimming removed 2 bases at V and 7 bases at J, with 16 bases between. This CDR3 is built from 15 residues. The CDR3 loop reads CASSLAGGAGNEQFF. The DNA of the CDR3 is TGTGCCAGCAGCTTAGCAGGGGGGGCCGGAAATGAGCAGTTCTTC.

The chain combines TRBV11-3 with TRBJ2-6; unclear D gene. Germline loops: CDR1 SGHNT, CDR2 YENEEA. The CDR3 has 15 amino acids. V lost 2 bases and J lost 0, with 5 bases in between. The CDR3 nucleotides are TGTGCCAGCAGCTTATTTTTCTCTGGGGCCAACGTCCTGACTTTC. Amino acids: CASSLFFSGANVLTF.

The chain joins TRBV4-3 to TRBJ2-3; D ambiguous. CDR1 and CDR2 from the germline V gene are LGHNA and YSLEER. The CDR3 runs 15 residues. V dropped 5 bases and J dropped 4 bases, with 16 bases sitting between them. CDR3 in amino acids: CASSLNGDGADTQYF. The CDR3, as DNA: TGCGCCAGCAGCTTGAATGGGGATGGGGCAGATACGCAGTATTTT.

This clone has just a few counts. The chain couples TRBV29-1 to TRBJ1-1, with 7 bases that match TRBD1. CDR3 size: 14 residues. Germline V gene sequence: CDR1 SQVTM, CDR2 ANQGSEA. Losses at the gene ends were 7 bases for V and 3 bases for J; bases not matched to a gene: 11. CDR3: CSARVSQGDTEAFF. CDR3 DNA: TGCAGCGCCCGAGTGTCCCAGGGGGACACTGAAGCTTTCTTT.